This entry lists 18 T cell receptor delta chains sequenced from one sample in a study of gamma-delta T cells after stem cell transplantation. TCRdb redid the clone calls on the RT-PCR reads with CATT. This table holds under 1,500 delta-chain clones, roughly 5.3% found once. The sequenced material came from gamma-delta T cells. These receptors were collected from a human donor. It is not recorded whose cells these are; they may come from a transplant donor.

This clone came up a few times. The protein that TCRdb holds for this DNA derives from a much larger clone and differs from the translated DNA at residue 14, which likely indicates a read error; the protein shown here is translated from the DNA. The rearrangement uses TRDV2 and TRDJ1; D possibly corresponds to TRDD3 (5 bases). Germline loops: CDR1 GEAIGNYY, CDR2 EKD. This CDR3 contains 16 residues. This CDR3 is CACDTVDPGGTDKPIF. CDR3 DNA sequence: TGTGCCTGTGACACCGTTGATCCGGGGGGCACCGATAAACCCATCTTT.

This clone was seen more than once but under ten times. TCRdb pairs this DNA with a much larger clone's protein that differs at residue 10, likely a read error; the protein shown was translated from the DNA. For the CDR3, the DNA is TGTGCCTGTGACACGGCGGGCTTTCCTATTGGGGCTTATGGCGATAAACTCATCTTT. Translated, it gives CACDTAGFPIGAYGDKLIF. The rearrangement uses TRDV2 and TRDJ1; the D gene is possibly TRDD2 (6 bases). Germline V gene lookup returns CDR1 GEAIGNYY and CDR2 EKD. The CDR3 consists of 19 residues. Trimming took 1 base from V and 4 from J, leaving 27 bases between them.

For this clone: A far larger clone is one base from this, pointing to a likely read error. The same CDR3 is also encoded by other DNA sequences in this sample. The V call is TRDV2, the J call TRDJ1; TRDD3 aligns across 11 bases. Germline CDR1 and CDR2: GEAIGNYY and EKD. The CDR3 totals 20 residues. CDR3 protein: CACDLMSAGLGDTSTDKLIF. The CDR3, as DNA: TGTGCCTGTGACTTGATGTCGGCGGGGCTGGGGGATACATCCACCGATAAACTAATCTTT.

This clone appeared a few times. TCRdb's entry gives the protein of a much larger clone, which mismatches this DNA's translation at residue 10, likely from a read error; the protein reported here is translated from the DNA. The chain has TRDV2 and TRDJ1, with TRDD3 as a possible D gene (5 bases). Germline lookup yields CDR1 GEAIGNYY and CDR2 EKD. This CDR3 has 17 amino acids. The DNA of the CDR3 is TGCGCCTGTGACTCTATAGACGGGGGGGTACTTTCCGATAAACTCATCTTT. Protein: CACDSIDGGVLSDKLIF.

As concerns this clone: A far larger clone is off by one base, so a read error is likely. This specimen includes other DNA sequences encoding the same CDR3. The rearrangement uses TRDV2 and TRDJ1; 11 nucleotides agree with TRDD3. The V and J ends lost 3 bases and 1 base, in that order; junction bases with no gene match: 18. Germline CDR1 is GEAIGNYY and CDR2 is EKD. CDR3 length: 20 residues. This CDR3 reads CACDLMSAGLGDTSTDKLIF. The CDR3 DNA reads TGTGCCTGTGACTTGATGTCGGCAGGGCTGGGGGATACATCCACCGATAAACTCATCTTT.

This clone was picked up a small number of times. The protein held in TCRdb is that of a much larger clone and does not match this DNA's translation at residue 10, likely because of a read error; the protein shown is translated from the DNA. The gene calls are TRDV2 and TRDJ1; TRDD3 might be the D (5 bases). The length of the CDR3 is 16 residues. Germline lookup yields CDR1 GEAIGNYY and CDR2 EKD. V was cut by 0 bases and J by 1 base, with 14 bases left in between. CDR3: CACDTVDPGVTDKLIF. CDR3 bases: TGTGCCTGTGACACCGTTGATCCGGGGGTCACCGATAAACTCATCTTT.

By frequency in the sample, this clone is large (0.1 to 1%). Other nucleotide sequences from this sample produce the same CDR3. This chain connects TRDV2 to TRDJ1; perhaps TRDD3 as D (5 bases). The CDR3 is 15 residues long. Germline CDR1 reads GEAIGNYY; CDR2 reads EKD. V lost 0 bases and J lost 0, with 10 bases in between. The CDR3 sequence: CACDTLLAHTDKLIF. The CDR3 coding sequence is TGTGCCTGTGACACCCTACTGGCCCACACCGATAAACTCATCTTT.

The V call is TRDV2, the J call TRDJ1, with TRDD3 matching 13 bases. Germline CDR1 and CDR2: GEAIGNYY and EKD. This CDR3 has 17 amino acids. The V segment lost 3 bases and the J segment 2 bases; nucleotides outside the gene matches: 8. CDR3 region: CACDPWTGGYATDKLIF. CDR3 bases: TGTGCCTGTGACCCCTGGACTGGGGGATACGCTACCGATAAACTCATCTTT.

This clone was seen a handful of times. The TCRdb protein, from a much larger clone, departs from this DNA's translation at residue 3, likely by read error; the protein shown derives from the DNA. The chain employs TRDV2 and TRDJ1, with D perhaps TRDD2 or TRDD3 (7 bases each). This CDR3 contains 19 residues. Germline CDR1 is GEAIGNYY and CDR2 is EKD. CDR3 sequence reads: CARDTAGFPTGAYGDKLIF. The CDR3 DNA reads as TGTGCCCGTGACACGGCGGGCTTTCCTACTGGGGCTTATGGCGATAAACTCATCTTT.

To note about this clone: A far larger clone is off by one base, so a read error is likely. This chain joins TRDV2 and TRDJ1; TRDD3 matches at 8 bases. The germline V gene has CDR1 GEAIGNYY and CDR2 EKD. The CDR3 totals 17 residues. The CDR3, as DNA: TGTGCCTGTGACACCGTTGGGGATACAAAAGGCACCGATAAATTCATCTTT. Protein sequence: CACDTVGDTKGTDKFIF.

Comments on this clone: This likely reflects a read error, since a far larger clone is one base away. This CDR3 is also generated by other DNA sequences in the sample. CDR3 in DNA: TGTGCCTGTGATACGGCGGGCTTTCCTACTGGGGCTTATGGCGATAAACTCATCTTT. Its protein product is CACDTAGFPTGAYGDKLIF. The chain combines TRDV2 with TRDJ1; D possibly uses TRDD2 or TRDD3 (7 bases each). Germline values: CDR1 GEAIGNYY, CDR2 EKD. CDR3 size: 19 residues. V lost 4 bases and J lost 4, with 30 bases in between.

In its sample, this clone was seen a few times. The protein held in TCRdb is that of a much larger clone and does not match this DNA's translation at residue 12, likely because of a read error; the protein shown is translated from the DNA. The J gene is TRDJ1, the V gene TRDV2; maybe TRDD2 (7 bases). Per the germline V gene, CDR1 is GEAIGNYY and CDR2 is EKD. The CDR3 consists of 19 residues. V lost 1 base and J 4 bases, leaving 27 bases between the germline ends. The DNA for the CDR3 is TGTGCCTGTGACACGGCGGGCTTTCCTACTGGGTCTTATGGCGATAAACTCATCTTT. Its protein is CACDTAGFPTGSYGDKLIF.

As to this clone: TCRdb's listed protein matches a much larger clone and diverges from this DNA's translation at residue 5, likely through a read error; the protein shown comes from the DNA. The V and J genes are TRDV2 and TRDJ2; 12 positions agree with TRDD3. This CDR3 is 18 amino acids long. Germline lookup yields CDR1 GEAIGNYY and CDR2 EKD. V lost 2 bases, J lost 0 bases, and 6 bases stayed unmatched. The CDR3 here is CACDIVLGDTALTAQLFF. Here the CDR3 DNA reads TGTGCCTGTGACATTGTACTGGGGGATACTGCTTTGACAGCACAACTCTTCTTT.

With respect to this clone: TCRdb records a much larger clone's protein for this DNA, with a difference at residue 11 that likely arises from a read error; the protein given is the translation of the DNA. The genes are TRDV2 and TRDJ1; D is uncertain. Germline V gene sequence: CDR1 GEAIGNYY, CDR2 EKD. V was trimmed by 0 bases and J by 7 bases, leaving 17 bases between them. This CDR3 spans 15 amino acids. This CDR3 reads CACDTIVPRGAKLIF. The DNA for the CDR3 is TGTGCCTGTGACACCATTGTGCCGCGGGGCGCTAAACTCATCTTT.

This clone was recorded a few times. This DNA translates differently at residue 3 from the TCRdb protein, which is that of a much larger clone; a read error is likely, and the protein shown is the DNA's own translation. The chain is built from TRDV2 and TRDJ1; 11 bases line up with TRDD3. CDR1 GEAIGNYY and CDR2 EKD come from the germline V gene. CDR3 length equals 20 residues. CDR3 in DNA: TGTGCCGGTGACTTGATGTCGGCGGGGCTGGGGGATACATCCACCGATAAACTCATCTTT. Translating it yields CAGDLMSAGLGDTSTDKLIF.

The chain joins TRDV2 to TRDJ1; 8 bases are a match to TRDD3. The V gene end was trimmed by 4 bases and the J gene end by 5 bases; junction bases not matched to a gene: 14. Germline V gene lookup returns CDR1 GEAIGNYY and CDR2 EKD. The CDR3 extends over 16 amino acids. CDR3 nucleotides: TGTGCCTGTGATCCCGTACTGGGGGTAACGGGGGATAAACTCATCTTT. It translates to CACDPVLGVTGDKLIF.

This clone was counted a few times. Translating this DNA gives a protein that differs at residue 8 from the TCRdb one, which belongs to a much larger clone; a read error is likely, and the protein shown is this translation. This rearrangement joins TRDV2 to TRDJ1; no clear D. Germline V CDR1 and CDR2: GEAIGNYY, EKD. The CDR3 is 14 residues long. V was pared by 6 bases and J by 5 bases, with 18 bases between. CDR3 in DNA: TGTGCCTGTATCCCCCTTGGGTGCAGGGATAAACTCATCTTT. Residues: CACIPLGCRDKLIF.

A few counts support this clone. A far bigger clonotype differs at one base, so this is likely a read error. The sample holds other DNA sequences that translate to the same CDR3. The J gene is TRDJ1, the V gene TRDV2; D ambiguous. The CDR3 totals 16 residues. Between the trimmed V and J ends, which lost 3 bases and 0 bases, there was a span of 16 bases. Germline V gives CDR1 GEAIGNYY, CDR2 EKD. The CDR3 bases are TGTGCCTGTGACCGGGTCGGGCCCTCGTACACCGATAAACTCATCTTT. Protein sequence: CACDRVGPSYTDKLIF.